This T cell receptor (beta chain) was recovered during a study of cytomegalovirus exposure and HLA in healthy donors. This clone was found a few times. Its antigen is not identified. PCR primers comprised 60 Vbeta and 13 Jbeta primers. Some clones are missing from TCRdb's copy, which holds only in-frame ones; the method was immunoSEQ multiplex PCR. Of more than 100,000 clones in the sample, 15% were seen once. Study results and limitations: As was reported, the classifier diagnosed cytomegalovirus status with high specificity and sensitivity.

The CDR3 extends over 17 amino acids. V trimming: 4 bases; J trimming: 2 bases; junction bases outside the gene matches: 7. Germline V lookup: CDR1 SGHRS, CDR2 YFSETQ. The clonotype was recovered from a woman aged 18-29 years in good health and CMV-seronegative. J is TRBJ2-1 and V is TRBV5-1; 12 bases are shared with TRBD2. The source material was PBMCs. The CDR3 loop is CASSLRTSGTPYNEQFF. In DNA, the CDR3 is TGCGCCAGCAGCCTCAGGACTAGCGGGACCCCCTACAATGAGCAGTTCTTC.